These 15 T cell receptor beta chains were sequenced from one sample in a study of T cell responses to AZD1222 COVID-19 vaccine. TCRdb keeps only in-frame clones here, not all; method: immunoSEQ multiplex PCR. The table shows about 98,000 clones, with roughly nine tenths occurring only once. Sample: peripheral blood, taken on day 0 of AZD1222 vaccination. Receptors were obtained from an adult in good health.

The chain is built from TRBV11-2 and TRBJ1-1; D gene ambiguous. Germline values: CDR1 SGHAT, CDR2 FQNNGV. The CDR3 length is 18 residues. V lost 1 base, J lost 3 bases, and 21 bases lay in between. The CDR3 sequence is CASSLAGIWQTMYTEAFF. The CDR3 DNA reads TGTGCCAGCAGCTTAGCAGGAATCTGGCAGACCATGTACACTGAAGCTTTCTTT.

The gene calls are TRBV5-4 and TRBJ1-2; D might be TRBD1 (6 bases). Germline V CDR1 and CDR2: SGHNT, YYREEE (reference sequence). The V end was cut by 2 bases, the J end by 7 bases, with 18 bases between. This CDR3 has 15 amino acids. The chain's CDR3 is CASSFQTGIRGGYTF. CDR3 DNA sequence: TGTGCCAGCAGCTTCCAGACAGGCATTAGAGGTGGCTACACCTTC.

This CDR3 reads CASSQGLAGAPAFF. CDR3 sequence (DNA): TGTGCCAGCAGCCAAGGTCTAGCAGGGGCTCCGGCTTTCTTT. This chain links TRBV3-1 (or the pseudogene TRBV3-2) with TRBJ1-1, with a tentative D call TRBD1 (6 bases). Trimming pared 1 base from V and 11 bases from J, leaving 17 bases between. This CDR3 contains 14 residues. The germline CDR1 and CDR2 sequences are LGHDT and YNNKEL (reference sequence).

The CDR3 sequence is CASSPDGGTGEDGYTF. CDR3 nucleotides: TGTGCCAGCAGCCCAGACGGCGGGACAGGGGAGGATGGCTACACCTTC. V usage is TRBV7-2 and J usage is TRBJ1-2, with 10 bases identical to TRBD1. After removal of 5 bases from V and 6 bases from J, the junction contained 12 bases not matched to a gene. The CDR3 is 16 amino acids. Germline CDR1 is SGHTA and CDR2 is FQGNSA. Variable domain in full (rest from reference TRBV7-2 and TRBJ1-2): GAGVSQSPSNKVTEKGKDVELRCDPISGHTALYWYRQSLGQGLEFLIYFQGNSAPDKSGLPSDRFSAERTGGSVSTLTIQRTQQEDSAVYLCASSPDGGTGEDGYTFGSGTRLTVV.

This rearrangement joins TRBV18 to TRBJ2-5, with D maybe TRBD2 (5 bases). V was clipped by 8 bases and J by 1 base, with 11 bases between them. CDR3 length: 13 amino acids. Germline assignment: CDR1 KGHSH and CDR2 LQKENI. CDR3: CASTTGIQETQYF. In DNA, the CDR3 is TGTGCCAGCACGACCGGGATCCAAGAGACCCAGTACTTC.

The V gene is TRBV5-4, the J gene TRBJ2-7; no clear D gene. V was trimmed by 0 bases and J by 2 bases, leaving 6 bases between them. The germline V gene encodes CDR1 SGHNT and CDR2 YYREEE (reference sequence). The length of the CDR3 is 13 residues. The CDR3: CASSLAGTYEQYF. Here the CDR3 DNA reads TGTGCCAGCAGCTTGGCTGGGACCTACGAGCAGTACTTC.

Written as DNA, the CDR3 is TGTGCCAGCATAAACAGTCTCGCGGGCTCCTACAATGAGCAGTTCTTC. The encoded protein is CASINSLAGSYNEQFF. The chain links TRBV7-8 to TRBJ2-1; D is possibly TRBD2 (5 bases). Trimming took 7 bases from V and 0 from J, leaving 16 bases between them. The CDR3 extends over 16 amino acids. CDR1 and CDR2 from the germline V gene are SGHVS and FQNEAQ.

J is TRBJ1-2 and V is TRBV30; TRBD1 is a possible D gene (5 bases). Germline V gene data show CDR1 as GTSNPN and CDR2 as SVGIG (reference sequence). Deletions cut 1 base from V and 0 bases from J, with 9 bases between. This CDR3 has 14 residues. The DNA for the CDR3 is TGTGCCTGGAGTGGGGGGTTTACTAACTATGGCTACACCTTC. Amino acids: CAWSGGFTNYGYTF.

The chain recombines TRBV7-3 with TRBJ1-2, with D uncertain. V was shortened by 1 base and J by 1 base, with 10 bases between the two germline ends. The CDR3 totals 15 residues. CDR1 and CDR2 (germline): SGHTA, FQGTGA. The CDR3, as DNA: TGTGCCAGCAGCTTAAAGCACACCCTTAACTATGGCTACACCTTC. Translation: CASSLKHTLNYGYTF.

In its sample, this clone was seen once. V usage is TRBV19 and J usage is TRBJ2-3; 14 bases line up with TRBD2. The CDR3 is 18 residues long. Germline V CDR1 and CDR2: LNHDA, SQIVND (reference sequence). With 5 bases clipped from V and 0 bases from J, the junction kept 7 bases outside the gene matches. CDR3 nucleotides: TGTGCCAGTAGTCTCTCCGGGACTAGCGGGGGTAGCACAGATACGCAGTATTTT. Translated: CASSLSGTSGGSTDTQYF.

This chain links TRBV5-8 with TRBJ1-4; TRBD1 agrees at 8 bases. Trimming took 4 bases from V and 7 from J; bases not matched to a gene: 6. The CDR3 sequence is 14 residues long. From germline, CDR1 is SGHTS and CDR2 YDEGEE. Here the CDR3 DNA reads TGTGCCAGCAGCCAAACAGGGGGAGGTGAAAAACTGTTTTTT. Its translation: CASSQTGGGEKLFF.

V usage is TRBV19 and J usage is TRBJ1-4; a weak D match, TRBD1 (5 bases). The CDR3 totals 15 residues. V was trimmed by 5 bases and J by 7 bases, leaving 17 bases between them. Germline loops: CDR1 LNHDA, CDR2 SQIVND (reference sequence). The DNA for the CDR3 is TGTGCCAGTAGTCCCTTGGGGCAGGCGGGTGAAAAACTGTTTTTT. Amino acids: CASSPLGQAGEKLFF.

V gene TRBV6-1 combines with J gene TRBJ1-5; 10 bases align to TRBD1. CDR1 and CDR2 (germline): MNHNS, SASEGT. Trimming at V came to 2 bases and at J to 1 base, leaving 11 bases not matched to a gene. This CDR3 comprises 19 residues. The CDR3 bases are TGTGCCAGCAGTGAATATCCCGGGACAGGGGCCCTCAGCAATCAGCCCCAGCATTTT. Translated: CASSEYPGTGALSNQPQHF.

This rearrangement joins TRBV9 to TRBJ1-1, with D unresolved. From germline, CDR1 is SGDLS and CDR2 YYNGEE. V lost 0 bases to trimming and J lost 1 base, with 10 bases between them. The CDR3 is 15 amino acids. The chain's CDR3 is CASSVDQVPNTEAFF. In DNA, the CDR3 is TGTGCCAGCAGCGTAGATCAGGTCCCGAACACTGAAGCTTTCTTT. Full variable domain (rest looked up from reference TRBV9 and TRBJ1-1): DSGVTQTPKHLITATGQRVTLRCSPRSGDLSVYWYQQSLDQGLQFLIQYYNGEERAKGNILERFSAQQFPDLHSELNLSSLELGDSALYFCASSVDQVPNTEAFFGQGTRLTVV.

The V call is TRBV6-6, the J call TRBJ2-7, with D perhaps TRBD2 (5 bases). There are 14 residues in the CDR3. The V gene lost 5 bases and the J gene lost 5 bases, with 16 bases spanning the gap. Germline values: CDR1 MNHNY, CDR2 SVGAGI (reference sequence). Here the CDR3 reads CASSPTRSSDEQYF. For the CDR3, the DNA is TGTGCCAGCAGTCCCACTAGATCGTCCGACGAGCAGTACTTC.